This entry features one T cell receptor (beta chain) sequence. Its cognate antigen is unknown. MiXCR, applied by TCRdb to the 5' RACE reads, yields one record per CDR3 protein. The sample holds hundreds of thousands of distinct CDR3 sequences, roughly 26% seen once. The sample comes from a study of CD8 T cells in ankylosing spondylitis. Study-level results: Certain motif variants had earlier been reported in reactive arthritis synovial fluid and blood. Blood from ankylosing spondylitis patients appeared to carry a characteristic roughly eight-variant TCR beta motif.

Looked up from germline, CDR1 is ENHRY and CDR2 is SYGVKD. The CDR3 contains 16 residues. Unmatched junction bases numbered 6, after V lost 5 bases and J lost 1 base. The sequence was obtained from a male donor with ankylosing spondylitis. The chain carries TRBV10-3 and TRBJ2-1; 9 bases agree with TRBD1. Source material: blood, either unsorted or a sorted T cell fraction (not recorded which). DNA of the CDR3: TGTGCCATCAGTTCCCCGACAGGGGGTTCCTACAATGAGCAGTTCTTC. Residues: CAISSPTGGSYNEQFF.